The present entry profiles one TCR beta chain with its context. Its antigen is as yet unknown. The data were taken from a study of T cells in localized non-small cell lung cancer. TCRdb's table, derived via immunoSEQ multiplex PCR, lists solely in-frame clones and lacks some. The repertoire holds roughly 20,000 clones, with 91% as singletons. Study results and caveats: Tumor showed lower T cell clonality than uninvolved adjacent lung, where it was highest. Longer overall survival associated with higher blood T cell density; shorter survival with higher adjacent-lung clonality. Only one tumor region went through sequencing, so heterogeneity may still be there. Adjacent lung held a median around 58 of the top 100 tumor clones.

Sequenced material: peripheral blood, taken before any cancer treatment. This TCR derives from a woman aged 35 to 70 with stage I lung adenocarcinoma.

For the CDR3, the DNA is TGTGCCAGTGGCATTTGGACAGGGGGCCGGCGGGAATATGGCTACACCTTC. Its translation: CASGIWTGGRREYGYTF. This sequence joins TRBV7-9 and TRBJ1-2; the match to TRBD1 covers 11 bases. V was clipped by 9 bases and J by 5 bases; unmatched bases: 17. Germline V gene sequence: CDR1 SEHNR, CDR2 FQNEAQ (reference sequence). The CDR3 sequence is 17 residues long.